The 25 T cell receptor beta chains presented below share a single source sample, sequenced in a study of shared clonotypes between healthy human individuals. Sequenced by immunoSEQ multiplex PCR; TCRdb stores in-frame clones only, minus some. The sample lists millions of clones; 85% to 95% were seen once. Sequencing was carried out using naive CD4+ T cells sorted from blood. The subset is: CD45RA+ positively selected. Receptors originate from a man aged 18 to 30 in good health.

A note on this clone: This may arise from a read error, as a much more abundant clone is one base away. Within the sample, other DNA sequences also encode this same CDR3. The rearrangement joins TRBV5-6 to TRBJ1-3; D is unresolved. Germline lookup yields CDR1 SGHDT and CDR2 YYEEEE. The ends were cut back, 1 base at V and 1 base at J, with 0 bases in the middle. CDR3 length: 12 residues. CDR3 in DNA: TGTGCCAGCAGCTTGTCTGGAAACACCATATATTTT. Protein product: CASSLSGNTIYF.

V is TRBV2 and J is TRBJ1-5; 9 bases agree with TRBD1. J was trimmed by 5 bases and V by 8 bases; bases with no gene match: 4. CDR1 and CDR2 (germline): SNHLY, FYNNEI. The CDR3 is made up of 13 amino acids. The DNA for the CDR3 is TGTGCCAGCCGGGACAGGGATCATCAGCCCCAGCATTTT. It encodes CASRDRDHQPQHF.

The rearrangement uses TRBV19 and TRBJ1-3, with a possible D match to TRBD1 (6 bases). The germline V gene encodes CDR1 LNHDA and CDR2 SQIVND (reference sequence). Trimming removed 3 bases at V and 0 bases at J, with 12 bases between. The CDR3 spans 16 residues. CDR3 in amino acids: CASSISWDTSGNTIYF. DNA of the CDR3: TGTGCCAGTAGTATCTCCTGGGACACCTCTGGAAACACCATATATTTT. Variable domain in full (rest from reference TRBV19 and TRBJ1-3): DGGITQSPKYLFRKEGQNVTLSCEQNLNHDAMYWYRQDPGQGLRLIYYSQIVNDFQKGDIAEGYSVSREKKESFPLTVTSAQKNPTAFYLCASSISWDTSGNTIYFGEGSWLTVV.

This clone was detected once. The CDR3 carries no conserved terminal phenylalanine or tryptophan, so it likely arises from a read error. The V and J genes are TRBV6-1 and TRBJ1-4; D is possibly TRBD1 (5 bases). The V end lost 6 bases, the J end lost 2 bases, and 10 bases lay between the germline ends. This CDR3 is built from 14 residues. Germline V CDR1 and CDR2: MNHNS, SASEGT. The DNA of the CDR3 is TGTGCCAGCAGCTCAGGGCTGACTAATGAAAAACTGTTTTCT. Amino acids: CASSSGLTNEKLFS.

The chain uses TRBV18 and TRBJ2-3, with 12 bases fitting TRBD2. V shed 4 bases, J shed 3 bases, and the junction held 5 bases outside the gene matches. This CDR3 contains 16 residues. Germline-derived CDR1 and CDR2 are KGHSH and LQKENI. The CDR3 protein is CASSRTSGGPTDTQYF. CDR3 DNA sequence: TGTGCCAGCTCACGAACTAGCGGGGGGCCAACAGATACGCAGTATTTT.

This chain uses TRBV11-2 with TRBJ2-7, with 11 bases aligning to TRBD1. The germline V gene encodes CDR1 SGHAT and CDR2 FQNNGV. CDR3 length equals 15 residues. Unmatched junction bases numbered 9, after V lost 5 bases and J lost 6 bases. Written as DNA, the CDR3 is TGTGCCAGCAGCCGTTCCACCGGGACAGGGGGCGAGCAGTACTTC. It yields the protein CASSRSTGTGGEQYF.

The chain joins TRBV5-5 to TRBJ2-5; perhaps TRBD1 as D (6 bases). Germline CDR1 and CDR2: SGHKS and YYEKEE (reference sequence). V was cut by 0 bases and J by 1 base, with 10 bases left in between. The CDR3 covers 15 residues. The CDR3 loop is CASSLVGTIQETQYF. The CDR3, as DNA: TGTGCCAGCAGCTTGGTTGGGACAATCCAAGAGACCCAGTACTTC.

V gene TRBV28 combines with J gene TRBJ1-6; 7 nucleotides agree with TRBD1. Trimming at V came to 6 bases and at J to 10 bases, leaving 12 bases not matched to a gene. The germline gives CDR1 MDHEN, CDR2 SYDVKM. CDR3 length: 15 amino acids. CDR3 residues: CASSTIDRDGSPLHF. The CDR3 nucleotides read TGTGCCAGCAGCACGATCGACAGGGATGGATCACCCCTCCACTTT.

The genes are TRBV9 and TRBJ2-7; D unresolved. The length of the CDR3 is 15 residues. Germline assignment: CDR1 SGDLS and CDR2 YYNGEE. Deletions cut 0 bases from V and 3 bases from J, with 13 bases between. CDR3 sequence (DNA): TGTGCCAGCAGCGTAGGCCCCATAGCAAACTACGAGCAGTACTTC. Protein sequence: CASSVGPIANYEQYF.

The rearrangement joins TRBV18 to TRBJ1-3, with D maybe TRBD1 (6 bases). V lost 2 bases to trimming and J lost 2 bases, with 7 bases between them. CDR3 length: 14 amino acids. CDR1 and CDR2 from the germline V gene are KGHSH and LQKENI. The CDR3 DNA follows: TGTGCCAGCTCACCAGCAGGGGCTGGAAACACCATATATTTT. This codes for CASSPAGAGNTIYF. The full variable domain, completed using reference TRBV18 and TRBJ1-3, is NAGVMQNPRHLVRRRGQEARLRCSPMKGHSHVYWYRQLPEEGLKFMVYLQKENIIDESGMPKERFSAEFPKEGPSILRIQQVVRGDSAAYFCASSPAGAGNTIYFGEGSWLTVV.

The chain joins TRBV27 to TRBJ1-4, with 10 bases identical to TRBD1. In germline, CDR1 is MNHEY, CDR2 SMNVEV (reference sequence). This CDR3 region has 15 residues. Trimming at V came to 6 bases and at J to 7 bases, leaving 8 bases not matched to a gene. The CDR3 bases are TGTGCCAGCAGGGGACAGGGGACTATAGGTGAAAAACTGTTTTTT. It is translated as CASRGQGTIGEKLFF.

This chain joins TRBV5-6 and TRBJ2-7; D gene ambiguous. This CDR3 contains 16 residues. Trimming shortened V by 0 bases and J by 2 bases, and 15 bases separated the two germline ends. The germline V gene has CDR1 SGHDT and CDR2 YYEEEE. The CDR3 sequence is CASSLGGPDWTYEQYF. The CDR3 coding sequence is TGTGCCAGCAGCTTGGGAGGCCCCGACTGGACCTACGAGCAGTACTTC.

The chain joins TRBV30 to TRBJ2-3; 13 bases agree with TRBD2. With 7 bases clipped from V and 9 bases from J, the junction kept 7 bases outside the gene matches. Germline CDR1 reads GTSNPN; CDR2 reads SVGIG (reference sequence). The CDR3 is made up of 13 amino acids. CDR3 nucleotides: TGTGCCTTGGAGAGACTAGCGGGAGGCACGCAGTATTTT. Protein sequence: CALERLAGGTQYF.

This chain links TRBV7-6 with TRBJ2-7; D call uncertain. Germline V gene lookup returns CDR1 SGHVS and CDR2 FNYEAQ. This CDR3 contains 15 residues. V lost 5 bases and J lost 2, with 16 bases in between. The CDR3 spells CASSPVMGLAYEQYF. The DNA for the CDR3 is TGTGCCAGCAGCCCCGTTATGGGGTTGGCCTACGAGCAGTACTTC.

The rearrangement joins TRBV28 to TRBJ1-5, with no clear D. The CDR3 contains 19 residues. V was shortened by 5 bases and J by 0 bases, with 23 bases between the two germline ends. Germline loops: CDR1 MDHEN, CDR2 SYDVKM. The DNA of the CDR3 is TGTGCCAGCAGTCCCGTGGACGGCGGAGAACGGTATAGCAATCAGCCCCAGCATTTT. Translation: CASSPVDGGERYSNQPQHF.

The chain links TRBV5-4 to TRBJ2-1; D is undetermined. This CDR3 region has 13 residues. V gave up 5 bases and J gave up 0 bases, with 6 bases separating them. The V gene's germline CDR1 is SGHNT and CDR2 YYREEE (reference sequence). CDR3 protein: CASSTSSYNEQFF. CDR3 bases: TGTGCCAGCAGTACGAGCTCCTACAATGAGCAGTTCTTC.

The rearrangement joins TRBV11-2 to TRBJ2-7; a possible D gene is TRBD1 (5 bases). Germline-derived CDR1 and CDR2 are SGHAT and FQNNGV. The V gene lost 3 bases and the J gene lost 1 base, with 19 bases spanning the gap. The CDR3 spans 17 residues. DNA for the CDR3: TGTGCCAGCAGCTTCGACAGCTACGTGTTGGGTTCCTACGAGCAGTACTTC. The encoded protein is CASSFDSYVLGSYEQYF.

Concerning this clone itself: The junction and the germline gene differ at one end; a read error may be behind it. At the DNA level, this CDR3 is encoded by other sequences in the same sample as well. The genes are TRBV7-7 and TRBJ1-5; D unresolved. This CDR3 has 13 residues. Germline V gives CDR1 SSHAT, CDR2 FNYEAQ (reference sequence). CDR3 in amino acids: CASSLGPNQPQHF. The CDR3 nucleotides are TGTGCTAGCAGCTTAGGTCCCAATCAGCCCCAGCATTTT.

On this clone: Other nucleotide sequences in the sample specify the same CDR3. V is TRBV2 and J is TRBJ1-1; 8 bases fit TRBD1. With V trimmed by 6 bases and J by 4 bases, 4 bases remained unmatched. The CDR3 is 13 residues long. The germline V gene has CDR1 SNHLY and CDR2 FYNNEI. The CDR3 region is CASRLTGGTEAFF. As DNA, the CDR3 is TGTGCCAGCAGACTTACAGGGGGCACTGAAGCTTTCTTT.

V and J are TRBV19 and TRBJ2-1, with 14 bases lining up with TRBD2. With 5 bases clipped from V and 7 bases from J, the junction kept 13 bases outside the gene matches. Germline V CDR1 and CDR2: LNHDA, SQIVND (reference sequence). This CDR3 is 18 amino acids long. The CDR3 region is CASSSFRLAGGPGNEQFF. The CDR3 nucleotides read TGTGCCAGTAGTTCTTTCCGACTAGCGGGAGGGCCGGGGAATGAGCAGTTCTTC.

The chain links TRBV6-1 to TRBJ1-6, with D tentatively TRBD1 (5 bases). V was shortened by 1 base and J by 0 bases, with 13 bases between the two germline ends. Germline lookup yields CDR1 MNHNS and CDR2 SASEGT. The CDR3 sequence is 18 residues long. The CDR3 DNA reads as TGTGCCAGCAGTGAAGACGGGACGGCAAGCTCCTATAATTCACCCCTCCACTTT. Translating it yields CASSEDGTASSYNSPLHF.

This chain connects TRBV15 to TRBJ1-2; D possibly corresponds to TRBD1 (5 bases). Germline V CDR1 and CDR2: LNHNV, YYDKDF (reference sequence). The V and J ends lost 1 base and 8 bases respectively, with 17 bases between them. The CDR3 is 15 amino acids. DNA of the CDR3: TGTGCCACCAGCAGAGCATCCGTAAGGGGATCAGGCTACACCTTC. Amino acids: CATSRASVRGSGYTF.

In DNA form, the CDR3 reads TGTGCCAGCAGCTTGGGGGGGCGTCCAGAAGAGACCCAGTACTTC. Encoded protein: CASSLGGRPEETQYF. V gene TRBV5-8 combines with J gene TRBJ2-5; D possibly corresponds to TRBD1 (6 bases). Germline lookup yields CDR1 SGHTS and CDR2 YDEGEE. V gave up 0 bases and J gave up 3 bases, with 12 bases separating them. The CDR3 loop spans 15 amino acids.

The gene calls are TRBV28 and TRBJ1-6; perhaps TRBD1 as D (5 bases). CDR1 and CDR2 (germline): MDHEN, SYDVKM. Trimming took 6 bases from V and 8 from J, leaving 26 bases between them. The CDR3 is 18 residues long. The DNA of the CDR3 is TGTGCCAGCAGCCCCATTGGACATTCCTTTGGGGGAGATTCACCCCTCCACTTT. Translated, it gives CASSPIGHSFGGDSPLHF.

The chain recombines TRBV28 with TRBJ2-5, with D tentatively TRBD1 (6 bases). Trimming shortened V by 6 bases and J by 3 bases, and 14 bases separated the two germline ends. The CDR3 sequence is 14 residues long. Germline V gene lookup returns CDR1 MDHEN and CDR2 SYDVKM. The CDR3 reads CASSPPNREETQYF. CDR3 DNA sequence: TGTGCCAGCAGCCCACCCAACAGGGAAGAGACCCAGTACTTC.